A single sample is the source of the 18 T cell receptor beta chains below, sequenced in a study of CD8+CD57+ T cells in acquired aplastic anemia. Genomic DNA was employed as the template in profiling TCR beta VDJ and CDR3. TCRdb called the reads again in MiXCR, with one record for every CDR3 protein. The table shows about 270,000 distinct CDR3 sequences, with roughly half occurring only once. Sequencing was carried out using sorted CD4+, CD8+, or CD8+CD57+ T cells (not recorded which) from PBMCs. The receptor source for this set is a human donor with severe aplastic anemia or a healthy control (not recorded which).

Only a few counts were recorded for this clonotype. This sequence joins TRBV24-1 and TRBJ2-5, with D hard to call. Germline V lookup: CDR1 KGHDR, CDR2 SFDVKD. V was pared by 2 bases and J by 5 bases, with 14 bases between. The CDR3 is 15 amino acids. For the CDR3, the DNA is TGTGCCACCAGTGATTCAGCAACTGCTTCGGAGACCCAGTACTTC. This sequence encodes CATSDSATASETQYF.

The rearrangement uses TRBV25-1 and TRBJ2-7; no firm D call. Germline CDR1 reads MGHDK; CDR2 reads SYGVNS. V was clipped by 0 bases and J by 1 base, with 22 bases between them. The CDR3 contains 19 residues. CDR3 in amino acids: CASSEYAGSKSRSSYEQYF. CDR3 nucleotide sequence: TGTGCCAGCAGTGAATACGCTGGTAGCAAGTCACGCTCTTCCTACGAGCAGTACTTC.

This clonotype was observed once. The chain carries TRBV20-1 and TRBJ2-1, with 9 bases aligning to TRBD2. CDR1 and CDR2 (germline): DFQATT, SNEGSKA (reference sequence). The CDR3 is 14 residues long. The V gene end was trimmed by 6 bases and the J gene end by 4 bases; junction bases not matched to a gene: 7. The CDR3 DNA is TGCAGTGCGGGCGCTAGCGGGGTATACAATGAGCAGTTCTTC. Its translation: CSAGASGVYNEQFF.

The chain recombines TRBV12-3 or TRBV12-4 with TRBJ1-1; tentatively, D is TRBD1 (6 bases). V was clipped by 8 bases and J by 8 bases, with 27 bases between them. This CDR3 region has 16 residues. The DNA of the CDR3 is TGTGCCAGCGGGGGCGGTCAGGGGACACCCTCTCCGGAAGCTTTCTTT. Protein sequence: CASGGGQGTPSPEAFF.

CDR3 protein: CASSTGLGQSEAFF. The CDR3 nucleotides read TGTGCCAGCAGCACAGGACTTGGACAGAGTGAAGCTTTCTTT. The V gene is TRBV7-4, the J gene TRBJ1-1; D is possibly TRBD1 (6 bases). Trimming took 5 bases from V and 7 from J, leaving 17 bases between them. The CDR3 runs to 14 residues. Looked up from germline, CDR1 is SGHVT and CDR2 is SQSDAQ.

The table lists this clonotype with a few counts. CDR3 nucleotide sequence: TGTGCCAGCGGGACAATCGGTCAGTACACTAGCACAGATACGCAGTATTTT. Its protein product is CASGTIGQYTSTDTQYF. The J gene is TRBJ2-3, the V gene TRBV28; a possible D gene is TRBD1 (6 bases). From germline, CDR1 is MDHEN and CDR2 SYDVKM. V lost 8 bases and J lost 0, with 21 bases in between. The CDR3 spans 17 residues.

This chain links TRBV7-9 with TRBJ1-3; D unresolved. CDR3 length: 17 amino acids. Deletions cut 6 bases from V and 3 bases from J, with 21 bases between. Germline-derived CDR1 and CDR2 are SEHNR and FQNEAQ (reference sequence). DNA of the CDR3: TGTGCCAGCAGGTTGTTTGTGGGTGCTCGTTTTGGAAACACCATATATTTT. Protein: CASRLFVGARFGNTIYF.

Points on this clonotype: Compared with germline, one end of the junction differs, possibly owing to a read error. The chain joins TRBV7-9 to TRBJ2-3; 9 bases are shared with TRBD1. Germline CDR1 reads SEHNR; CDR2 reads FQNEAQ (reference sequence). This CDR3 comprises 16 residues. CDR3 nucleotides: TGCGCCAGCAGCTTGTACTGGGACAGGGGCACAGATACGCAGTATTTT. Its translation is CASSLYWDRGTDTQYF.

This clonotype was picked up a small number of times. V usage is TRBV10-2 and J usage is TRBJ2-1, with D unclear. This CDR3 has 11 amino acids. Germline V CDR1 and CDR2: WSHSY, SAAADI. V lost 5 bases and J lost 8, with 7 bases in between. This chain's CDR3 is CASSNSDEQFF. The CDR3 DNA is TGCGCCAGCAGTAATAGTGATGAGCAGTTCTTC.

The chain uses TRBV12-3 or TRBV12-4 and TRBJ2-7; a weak D match, TRBD1 (7 bases). The CDR3 sequence is 13 residues long. Deletions cut 5 bases from V and 11 bases from J, with 19 bases between. The chain's CDR3 is CASSPGGRSGEYF. The CDR3 DNA follows: TGTGCCAGCAGTCCAGGGGGGCGGTCCGGGGAGTACTTC.

The J gene is TRBJ2-1, the V gene TRBV20-1, with 9 bases lining up with TRBD1. Germline V gene data show CDR1 as DFQATT and CDR2 as SNEGSKA (reference sequence). V lost 0 bases to trimming and J lost 3 bases; unmatched junction nucleotides: 6. The CDR3 is 16 amino acids. CDR3 sequence: CSARDQGGQGYNEQFF. The CDR3 coding sequence is TGCAGTGCTAGAGATCAAGGGGGACAGGGCTACAATGAGCAGTTCTTC.

The chain links TRBV6-5 to TRBJ2-5; TRBD1 might be the D (6 bases). Germline-derived CDR1 and CDR2 are MNHEY and SVGAGI. The CDR3 length is 15 residues. Trimming cost V 0 bases and J 2 bases, with 10 bases left between them. The CDR3 reads CASSYSTGKQETQYF. The CDR3 DNA reads as TGTGCCAGCAGTTACTCGACAGGCAAACAAGAGACCCAGTACTTC.

This clonotype was observed many times. This rearrangement joins TRBV10-1 to TRBJ2-5, with D perhaps TRBD2 (5 bases). This CDR3 is built from 15 residues. Trimming cost V 7 bases and J 0 bases, with 15 bases left between them. The germline gives CDR1 WNHNN, CDR2 SYGVQD (reference sequence). CDR3 nucleotides: TGCGCCAGCATCATCTACCGGGGAAACCAAGAGACCCAGTACTTC. It encodes CASIIYRGNQETQYF.

This clonotype was found many times. This chain joins TRBV10-3 and TRBJ2-6, with D maybe TRBD1 (5 bases). Trimming cost V 3 bases and J 0 bases, with 12 bases left between them. Germline assignment: CDR1 ENHRY and CDR2 SYGVKD. The CDR3 runs 17 residues. CDR3 sequence: CAISDPDRGSGANVLTF. The CDR3 coding sequence is TGTGCCATCAGTGACCCCGACAGAGGCTCTGGGGCCAACGTCCTGACTTTC.

The sample holds many counts of this clonotype. J is TRBJ2-7 and V is TRBV28; D call uncertain. V shed 4 bases and J shed 0 bases, with 16 bases lying between them. The CDR3 covers 16 residues. The germline V gene has CDR1 MDHEN and CDR2 SYDVKM. CDR3 nucleotide sequence: TGTGCCAGCAGTTCCCTACTGCAGTTACACTCCTACGAGCAGTACTTC. Its translation is CASSSLLQLHSYEQYF.

This clonotype was counted between two and nine times. V is TRBV20-1 and J is TRBJ2-3; 11 bases match TRBD2. Per germline, CDR1 DFQATT and CDR2 SNEGSKA (reference sequence). V dropped 5 bases and J dropped 4; count of bases not matched to a gene: 5. The CDR3 runs 14 residues. CDR3 bases: TGCAGTGCTGGCCTAGCGGGAGGCCCAGATACGCAGTATTTT. Translating it yields CSAGLAGGPDTQYF.

This clonotype was seen once. This chain joins TRBV7-9 and TRBJ2-3, with 16 positions matching TRBD2. V gave up 5 bases and J gave up 5 bases; unmatched junction bases: 10. Per germline, CDR1 SEHNR and CDR2 FQNEAQ (reference sequence). The CDR3 runs to 18 residues. CDR3 bases: TGTGCCAGCAGCCCCCGAGGGACTAGCGGGAGGGCCGGAGATACGCAGTATTTT. The encoded protein is CASSPRGTSGRAGDTQYF. Full variable domain (rest looked up from reference TRBV7-9 and TRBJ2-3): DTGVSQNPRHKITKRGQNVTFRCDPISEHNRLYWYRQTLGQGPEFLTYFQNEAQLEKSRLLSDRFSAERPKGSFSTLEIQRTEQGDSAMYLCASSPRGTSGRAGDTQYFGPGTRLTVL.

This clonotype was seen many times. The chain links TRBV15 to TRBJ2-1; D not resolved. The CDR3 runs 12 residues. V lost 0 bases and J 9 bases, leaving 6 bases between the germline ends. Germline CDR1 reads LNHNV; CDR2 reads YYDKDF (reference sequence). For the CDR3, the DNA is TGTGCCACCAGCAGAGAATTGGGTGAGCAGTTCTTC. Amino acid sequence: CATSRELGEQFF. Filled out from reference TRBV15 and TRBJ2-1, the complete variable domain reads DAMVIQNPRYQVTQFGKPVTLSCSQTLNHNVMYWYQQKSSQAPKLLFHYYDKDFNNEADTPDNFQSRRPNTSFCFLDIRSPGLGDTAMYLCATSRELGEQFFGPGTRLTVL.